Included here is one TCR beta chain sequence, with context. Its antigen remains undetermined. The sample holds no much larger clone one base away, and base qualities are not on file. The data were taken from a study of cytomegalovirus exposure and HLA in healthy donors (dated by TCRdb to between 2016 and 2019). General notes on the study: An earlier analysis of 587 of the donors reported 250 to 300 Gb of sequence data and 120 million or so unique TCR beta sequences from about 179 million T cells. About 280 gigabases of sequencing data and tens of millions of unique TCR sequences made up an early release that covered over 550 HLA-typed donors. Of the 398 genotyped donors, approximately 81% were placed in the genetic ancestry cluster associated with self-reported Caucasian donors. The study was designed to test whether signatures of past pathogen exposure could be identified by cataloging public T cell receptors. The study used immunosequencing to profile the T cell repertoires of several hundred subjects and linked those repertoires to cytomegalovirus serostatus. In addition to the first cohort of approximately 650 subjects, a separate validation cohort of 120 different subjects was used. High-throughput TCR immunosequencing, statistical association of individual TCRs with disease status, and machine learning were combined to predict cytomegalovirus infection status. A later analysis re-analyzed previously published TCR beta repertoires from about 730 donors and added high-resolution HLA genotyping to study TCR occurrence patterns. Rather than using new phenotypic data, the later analysis identified candidate immune exposures from TCR beta sequences and from how often those sequences occurred across donors. To decide whether each TCR beta V gene segment behaved as functional or pseudogenic, an earlier analysis of some 570 of the donors relied on high-throughput TCR beta sequencing. Alongside the repertoire data, information on donor age, sex, ethnicity and CMV serostatus was compiled. Genome-wide SNP genotypes for about 60% of the roughly 670 donors were used in a later genetic analysis, which treated that subset as a discovery cohort. Every repertoire in the discovery cohort had been generated on one and the same sequencing platform. HLA typing included class I and class II loci at four-digit resolution. The number of donors typed differed by locus, with about 629-630 for A, B, C, DRB1 and DQB1, 522 for DQA1, over 600 for DPA1, and over 400 for DPB1. Because of strong linkage in the cohort, four to six DR-DQ haplotypes were treated as single units for association and clustering. Across 300 to 400 genotyped donors of the cohort, an average of about 240,000 unique TCR beta nucleotide sequences per donor were sequenced, and roughly 20% of those sequences were non-productive.

The library was made by the immunoSEQ multiplex PCR assay. For the multiplex PCR, a mixture combining 60 forward primers for TCR Vbeta segments and 13 reverse primers for TCR Jbeta segments was used. Amplification of the CDR3 region of rearranged TCR beta genes was performed with a multiplex PCR assay on genomic DNA. The Illumina HiSeq System was used to sequence the amplified TCR beta libraries as 87-base-pair reads. Per the original workflow: In a later analysis, some 80 million unique TCR beta chains were counted across the 500 to 850 repertoires, and roughly 11 million of these chains were shared by at least two donors. Raw reads were error-corrected and collapsed into unique sequences with a nearest-neighbor algorithm that merged closely related sequences to remove PCR and sequencing errors. Alignment of CDR3 sequences to IMGT reference sequences was used to assign V, D and J gene segments. For a sequence to be retained, at least a six-nucleotide match to both a V gene segment and a J gene segment was required. A rearrangement counted as productive if the CDR3 had no stop codons and remained in frame with V and J, and every other rearrangement counted as non-productive. Following IMGT convention, CDR3 was defined as the stretch from the second conserved V-encoded cysteine to the conserved J-encoded phenylalanine. Sequences without an unambiguous match to a single V gene segment were excluded from the earlier analysis of approximately 600 of the donors. An earlier analysis of 587 of the donors classified V segments as functional when productive rearrangements were above 56.7% and as segregating when the standard deviation between donors was above 5%. To diagnose cytomegalovirus status from the catalog of TCR beta chain sequences, a statistical classification framework was built. A later analysis assigned V and J genes by comparing TCR nucleotide sequences with IMGT/GENE-DB human TR gene sequences. Using the TCRdist pipeline, a later analysis assigned CDR3 sequences along with most-parsimonious VDJ recombination scenarios. A later analysis defined each TCR beta chain by its CDR3 amino acid sequence plus V-gene family, and excluded reads lacking a unique V-gene family. A later analysis removed nearly 600 highly shared, low-generation-probability nucleotide sequences to deal with suspected cross-contamination and a sequencing artifact. For each public chain, a later analysis derived a clonal expansion index from normalized ranks of inferred template counts within each repertoire. In a later analysis, generation probabilities were computed using a VDJ recombination model fitted to out-of-frame rearrangements, and the results were checked against IGoR. Hypergeometric tests were used in a later analysis to score TCR-TCR, TCR-HLA and TCR-CMV co-occurrence, with a repertoire-size bias correction applied to the TCR pairs. False discovery rates were estimated in a later analysis by permuting HLA or CMV assignments 20 times. In a later analysis, co-occurring TCRs were grouped with DBSCAN, and TCRdist sequence similarity was added when clustering was performed within HLA-allele-positive subsets. Repertoires with fewer than 30,000 or more than 120,000 public chains, plus five repertoires with anomalous nucleotide sharing, were excluded from co-occurrence clustering. Sourced from immuneACCESS, this table was stored by TCRdb with only in-frame sequences that have V and J called. A share of the clones is absent; for the studies checked, an unresolved V gene accounts for under half, and the remainder has no known explanation. The V and J calls and clone size were taken over from that table, and D and trimming were inferred from the DNA. Recorded for this sample are around 140,000 clones; more than 60% of them occurred a single time. Jointly, the top ten make up about 1.8% of the sample.

The cohort consisted of some 730 healthy bone marrow donors. All cohort members were sampled while nominally healthy, although unrecorded immune exposures were likely present. The donor was CMV seronegative and belonged to the group of 352 seronegative cohort members. Each donor provided a peripheral blood sample, and peripheral blood mononuclear cells were used for TCR beta sequencing. Genomic DNA extraction from the blood cell samples was performed with the Qiagen DNeasy Blood Extraction Kit. The full study reports these points: An earlier analysis of 587 of the donors showed that most TCR beta V segments appeared in productive rearrangements either about 87% or about 30% of the time, which broadly matched IMGT annotations. Most TCR sequences were observed very rarely across donors, whereas some public TCRs were present in many individuals. In this cohort, only TCR beta chains were sequenced, and detectable features were limited by the absence of alpha or paired-chain data. A later analysis reported that several top co-occurrence clusters appeared linked to parvovirus B19, influenza, CMV and Epstein-Barr virus. The 87-base-pair reads could not distinguish some IMGT-functional V segments, including TRBV6-2 and TRBV6-3, so those segments were excluded. When HLA alleles, especially DR and DQ, strongly co-occurred, TCR associations were difficult to assign to individual alleles. Because HLA typing was unavailable for some donors at each locus, only the typed subset was used in association tests. A cluster of highly shared sequence variants was judged likely to be a technical artifact of the sequencing pipeline. Compared with the roughly 670-donor mean, donors in an Asian-associated ancestry cluster had fewer N-insertions in productive TCRs, according to a later genetic analysis. Correlated functional status among segregating V segments might be attributable to linkage disequilibrium, but an unknown experimental factor could not be ruled out. A later analysis found that HLA-associated TCR beta chains were more clonally expanded and had lower generation probabilities than equally common non-associated chains. According to a later analysis, most CMV-associated TCR beta chains appeared to be HLA-restricted, and the HLA associations seemed to be driven largely by CMV exposure. Presence/absence analyses assumed roughly uniform sequencing depth across donors, an assumption that may not hold. A further reported finding was that TCR beta sequences accurately predicted the HLA-A and HLA-B alleles for most subjects in the first cohort. In both the original and validation cohorts, the classifier was reported to diagnose cytomegalovirus status with high specificity and sensitivity. A later analysis found that TCR association rates varied across HLA loci, with DRB1 alleles showing the most associated TCRs and HLA-C alleles the fewest. It was suggested by the authors that the approach could potentially be generalized to other disease states and immunological phenotypes. The study listed 164 TCR beta chains as associated with cytomegalovirus. For the cohort, immune exposure information was limited to CMV serostatus. In vitro tests confirmed that a few of the cytomegalovirus-associated TCR beta chains recognize cytomegalovirus antigens. Because counts were too low, under 20 rarely observed V segments, including chromosome 9 orphons, were left out of the earlier analysis of 587 of the donors. A later genetic analysis associated a missense DCLRE1C variant with V-gene and J-gene trimming of TCR beta chains, and an independent cohort replicated the association. A later analysis associated some 17,000 TCR beta sequences with specific HLA alleles at a false discovery rate of 0.05.

Measured from the cysteine to the phenylalanine, the CDR3 is 16 residues long. Only the CDR3 portion is preserved as DNA: 48 bases, with reading frame beginning at the first base. V and J are truncated by 3 bases and 3 bases respectively, leaving an intervening sequence of 14 bases. The germline V gene provides CDR1 SGHVS and CDR2 FNYEAQ. The rearrangement combines TRBV7-6 with TRBJ2-2; the D gene is perhaps TRBD2, from 5 matching bases. This TCR derives from a male donor in good health and CMV-seronegative. Sequences were obtained from PBMCs. The CDR3: CASSLMTTRDTGELFF. The DNA sequence is as follows: TGTGCCAGCAGCTTGATGACTACCCGAGACACCGGGGAGCTGTTTTTT.